What follows are 5 T cell receptor beta chains derived from one specimen sequenced in a study of early T cells in non-severe SARS-CoV-2 infection. TCRdb analysed the 5' RACE reads with MiXCR anew, one entry per CDR3 protein. Counted here are around 46,000 distinct CDR3 sequences, about 5.6% occurring once; the ten biggest clones make up around 4.1%. Sequenced input: whole blood. Receptors were obtained from an adult who was a healthcare worker with PCR-confirmed SARS-CoV-2 infection or an uninfected control (not recorded which).

This clonotype was seen repeatedly, ten times or more. This sequence joins TRBV27 and TRBJ1-1; D gene uncertain. Germline CDR1 reads MNHEY; CDR2 reads SMNVEV (reference sequence). The CDR3 totals 13 residues. Trimming cost V 8 bases and J 1 base, with 11 bases left between them. The CDR3 loop is CASGIARNTEAFF. The CDR3 nucleotides read TGTGCCAGCGGTATAGCAAGGAACACTGAAGCTTTCTTT.

In its sample, this clonotype was seen many times. The chain couples TRBV20-1 to TRBJ1-6, with D possibly TRBD1 on 6 matching bases. The germline V and J ends were trimmed by 5 bases and 9 bases, with 17 bases remaining between them. There are 14 residues in the CDR3. The V gene's germline CDR1 is DFQATT and CDR2 SNEGSKA (reference sequence). CDR3 residues: CSALLGQFPSPLHF. The CDR3 DNA is TGCAGTGCTTTGCTCGGACAGTTTCCTTCACCCCTCCACTTT.

At least ten counts were recorded for this clonotype. CDR3 region: CASRTGLAGVHEQFF. The CDR3, as DNA: TGTGCCAGCAGGACCGGACTAGCGGGAGTGCATGAGCAGTTCTTC. The chain joins TRBV6-1 to TRBJ2-1, with TRBD2 matching over 13 bases. The CDR3 runs to 15 residues. V trimming: 6 bases; J trimming: 8 bases; junction bases outside the gene matches: 7. Per germline, CDR1 MNHNS and CDR2 SASEGT.

This clonotype was counted many times. This rearrangement joins TRBV5-6 to TRBJ1-6; D gene uncertain. CDR1 and CDR2 (germline): SGHDT, YYEEEE. There are 13 residues in the CDR3. Trimming left V 4 bases short and J 9 bases short, with 11 bases between. CDR3 sequence: CASSSVVGSPLHF. As DNA, the CDR3 is TGTGCCAGCAGCAGTGTAGTAGGTTCACCCCTCCACTTT.

This clonotype was seen repeatedly, ten times or more. The V gene is TRBV6-6, the J gene TRBJ2-7; D not certain. This CDR3 spans 13 amino acids. CDR1 is MNHNY, CDR2 SVGAGI, per germline (reference sequence). V was shortened by 0 bases and J by 0 bases, with 3 bases between the two germline ends. The CDR3 DNA sequence: TGTGCCAGCAGTTACTCGACCTCCTACGAGCAGTACTTC. Amino acids: CASSYSTSYEQYF.